The table lists the clone carrying this T cell receptor (beta chain) with a count of one. Its antigen is not identified. The data belong to a study of shared clonotypes between healthy human individuals. Study observations and caveats: The small donor group covered limited genetic and exposure diversity.

Method: immunoSEQ multiplex PCR; TCRdb's copy keeps in-frame clones and lacks some. The sample has 640,000 or so clones; about two thirds are singletons. Trimming removed 3 bases from V and 1 base from J; junction bases left unmatched: 18. Germline-derived CDR1 and CDR2 are SGHRS and YFSETQ. CDR3 length: 21 amino acids. This chain connects TRBV5-1 to TRBJ2-4; 11 nucleotides align to TRBD2. The clonotype comes from a young woman in good health. The sample was memory CD4+ T cells sorted from blood. Subset indicated: CD45RA-negative fraction. CDR3 region: CASSWTALSGRAGDAKNIQYF. The CDR3 DNA reads as TGCGCCAGCAGCTGGACGGCACTTAGCGGGAGGGCGGGGGACGCCAAAAACATTCAGTACTTC.